This TCR beta chain emerged from a study of human CD8 memory T cell subsets. Findings and caveats of the study: The study sequenced T cell receptor beta chains alone.

Memory CD8+ T cells of the stem-like type (TSTEM) were CCR7+ PD-1- TIGIT-. Healthy-donor buffy coats yielded the PBMC. Duplicate vials of around 150,000 sorted CD8+ T cells per subset supplied the RNA. The CDR3 totals 15 residues. Germline-derived CDR1 and CDR2 are SGHVS and FQNEAQ. Production of TCR beta libraries used UMI-labeled 5' RACE as the method. TCRdb reanalyzed the 5' RACE reads, giving one entry per CDR3 protein sequence and no DNA. Its table records about 10,000 distinct CDR3 sequences. Regarding this clonotype: The antigen remains unidentified.

This receptor was identified in a human donor in good health. The J gene is TRBJ2-7, the V gene TRBV7-8. The material sequenced was CD8+ stem-like memory T cells (TSCM and TCM) sorted from PBMCs. The sample's subset: stem-like memory CD8 T cells (TSTEM), CCR7+ PD-1- TIGIT-. The CDR3 reads CASSFAGLYPYEQYF.